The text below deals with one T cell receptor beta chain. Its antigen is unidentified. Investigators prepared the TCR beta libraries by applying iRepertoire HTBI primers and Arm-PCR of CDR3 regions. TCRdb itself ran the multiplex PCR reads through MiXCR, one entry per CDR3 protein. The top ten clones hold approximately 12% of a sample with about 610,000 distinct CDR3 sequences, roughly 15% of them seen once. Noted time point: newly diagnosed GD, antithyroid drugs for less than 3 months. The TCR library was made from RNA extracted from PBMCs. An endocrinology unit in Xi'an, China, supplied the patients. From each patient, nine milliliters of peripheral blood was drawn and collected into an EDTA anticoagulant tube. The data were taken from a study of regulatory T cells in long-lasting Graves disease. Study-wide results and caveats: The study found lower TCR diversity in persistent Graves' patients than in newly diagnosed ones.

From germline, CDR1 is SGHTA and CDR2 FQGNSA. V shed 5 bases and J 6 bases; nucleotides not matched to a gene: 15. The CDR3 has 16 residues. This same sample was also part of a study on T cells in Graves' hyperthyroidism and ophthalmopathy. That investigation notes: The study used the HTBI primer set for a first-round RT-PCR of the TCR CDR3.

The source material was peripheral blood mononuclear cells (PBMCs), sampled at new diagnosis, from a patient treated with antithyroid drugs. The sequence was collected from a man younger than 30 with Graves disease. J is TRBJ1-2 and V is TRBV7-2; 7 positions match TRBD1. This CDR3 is CASSHRTGILKNGYTF. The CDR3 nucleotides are TGTGCCAGCAGCCATAGGACAGGAATCCTTAAGAATGGCTACACCTTC.